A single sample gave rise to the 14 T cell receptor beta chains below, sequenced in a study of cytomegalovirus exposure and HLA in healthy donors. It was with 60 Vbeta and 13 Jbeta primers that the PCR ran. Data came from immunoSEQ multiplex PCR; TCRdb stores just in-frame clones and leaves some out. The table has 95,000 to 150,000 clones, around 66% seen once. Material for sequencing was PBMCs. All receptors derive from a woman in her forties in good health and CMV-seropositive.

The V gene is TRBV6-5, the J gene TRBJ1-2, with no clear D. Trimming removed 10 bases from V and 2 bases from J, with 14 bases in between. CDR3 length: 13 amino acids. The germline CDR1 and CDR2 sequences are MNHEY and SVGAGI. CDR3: CATRRTKNYGYTF. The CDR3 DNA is TGTGCCACCAGAAGAACAAAGAACTATGGCTACACCTTC.

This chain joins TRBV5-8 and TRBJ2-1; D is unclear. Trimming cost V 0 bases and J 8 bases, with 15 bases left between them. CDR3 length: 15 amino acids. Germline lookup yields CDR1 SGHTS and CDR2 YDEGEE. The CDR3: CASSLGQVTSHEQFF. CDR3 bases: TGTGCCAGCAGCTTGGGGCAGGTCACCTCCCATGAGCAGTTCTTC.

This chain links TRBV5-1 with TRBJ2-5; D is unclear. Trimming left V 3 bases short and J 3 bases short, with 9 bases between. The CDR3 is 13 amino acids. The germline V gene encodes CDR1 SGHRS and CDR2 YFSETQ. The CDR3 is CASSSVVEETQYF. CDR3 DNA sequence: TGCGCCAGCAGCTCTGTAGTGGAAGAGACCCAGTACTTC.

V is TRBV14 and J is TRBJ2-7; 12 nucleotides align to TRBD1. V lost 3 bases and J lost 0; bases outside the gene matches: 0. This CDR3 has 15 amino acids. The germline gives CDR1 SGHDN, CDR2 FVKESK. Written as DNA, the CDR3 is TGTGCCAGCAGCCAGGGACAGGGGGCCTCCTACGAGCAGTACTTC. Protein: CASSQGQGASYEQYF.

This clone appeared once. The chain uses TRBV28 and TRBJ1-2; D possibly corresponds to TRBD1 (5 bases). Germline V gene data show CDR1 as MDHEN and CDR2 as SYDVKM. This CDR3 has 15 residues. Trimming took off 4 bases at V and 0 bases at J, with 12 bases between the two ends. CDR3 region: CASSSIGTPNYGYTF. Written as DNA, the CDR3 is TGTGCCAGCAGTTCTATTGGGACTCCTAACTATGGCTACACCTTC.

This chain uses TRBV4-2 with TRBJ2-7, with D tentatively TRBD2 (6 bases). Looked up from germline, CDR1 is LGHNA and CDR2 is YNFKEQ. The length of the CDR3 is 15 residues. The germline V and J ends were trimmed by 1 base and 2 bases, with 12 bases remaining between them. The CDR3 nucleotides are TGTGCCAGCAGCCAAGTCCGCGGGAATACCTACGAGCAGTACTTC. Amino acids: CASSQVRGNTYEQYF.

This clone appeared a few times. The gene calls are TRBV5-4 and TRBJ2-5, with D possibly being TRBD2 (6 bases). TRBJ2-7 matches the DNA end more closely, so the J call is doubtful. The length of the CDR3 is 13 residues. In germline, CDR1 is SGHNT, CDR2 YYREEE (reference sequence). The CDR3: CASSFGGIYEQYF. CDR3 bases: TGTGCCAGCAGCTTCGGAGGGATCTACGAGCAGTACTTC.

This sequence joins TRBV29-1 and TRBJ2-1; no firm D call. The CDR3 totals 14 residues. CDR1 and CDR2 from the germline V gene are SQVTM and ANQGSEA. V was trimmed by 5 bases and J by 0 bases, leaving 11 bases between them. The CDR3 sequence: CSVLYPNSYNEQFF. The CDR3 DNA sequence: TGCAGCGTTCTGTACCCTAACTCCTACAATGAGCAGTTCTTC.

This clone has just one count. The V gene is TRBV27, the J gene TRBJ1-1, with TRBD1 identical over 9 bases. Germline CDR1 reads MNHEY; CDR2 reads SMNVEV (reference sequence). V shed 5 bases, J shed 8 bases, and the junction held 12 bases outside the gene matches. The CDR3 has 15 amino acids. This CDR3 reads CASSKNLPGQGEAFF. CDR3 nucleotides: TGTGCCAGCAGTAAAAACCTACCGGGACAGGGAGAAGCTTTCTTT.

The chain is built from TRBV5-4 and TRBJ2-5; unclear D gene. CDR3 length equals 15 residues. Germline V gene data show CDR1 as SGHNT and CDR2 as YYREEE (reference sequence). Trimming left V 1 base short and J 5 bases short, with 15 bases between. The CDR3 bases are TGTGCCAGCAGCTTGCCGACTGGTAATACGGAGACCCAGTACTTC. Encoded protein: CASSLPTGNTETQYF. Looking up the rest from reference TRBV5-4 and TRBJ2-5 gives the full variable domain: ETGVTQSPTHLIKTRGQQVTLRCSSQSGHNTVSWYQQALGQGPQFIFQYYREEENGRGNFPPRFSGLQFPNYSSELNVNALELDDSALYLCASSLPTGNTETQYFGPGTRLLVL.

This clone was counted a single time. The CDR3 region has the DNA TGCGCCAGCAGCTTGGACCAGAACACAGATACGCAGTATTTT. It translates to CASSLDQNTDTQYF. V gene TRBV5-1 combines with J gene TRBJ2-3; no clear D gene. The germline V gene encodes CDR1 SGHRS and CDR2 YFSETQ. The CDR3 is 14 residues long. The V end lost 0 bases, the J end lost 2 bases, and 7 bases lay between the germline ends.

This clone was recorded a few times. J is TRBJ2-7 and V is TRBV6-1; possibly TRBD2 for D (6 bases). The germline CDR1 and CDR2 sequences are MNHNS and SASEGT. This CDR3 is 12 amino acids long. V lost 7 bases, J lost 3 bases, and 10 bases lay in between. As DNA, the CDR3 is TGTGCCAGCAACGGGGGTGTCTACGAGCAGTACTTC. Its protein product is CASNGGVYEQYF.

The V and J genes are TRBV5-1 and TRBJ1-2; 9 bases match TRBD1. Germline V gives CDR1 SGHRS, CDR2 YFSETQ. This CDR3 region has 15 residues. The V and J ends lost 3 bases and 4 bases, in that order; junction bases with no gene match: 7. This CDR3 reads CASSSLNRGLYGYTF. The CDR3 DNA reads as TGCGCCAGCAGCTCGCTCAACAGGGGGCTCTATGGCTACACCTTC.

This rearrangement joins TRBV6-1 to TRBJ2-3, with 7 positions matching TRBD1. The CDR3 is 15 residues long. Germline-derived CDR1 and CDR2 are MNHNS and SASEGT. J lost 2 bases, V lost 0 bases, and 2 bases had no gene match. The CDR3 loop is CASSEARGPTDTQYF. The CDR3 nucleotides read TGTGCCAGCAGTGAAGCTAGGGGGCCCACAGATACGCAGTATTTT.